These 31 T cell receptor beta chains were sequenced from one sample in a study of beta chain features in type 1 diabetes. Study-level points and caveats: Type 1 diabetes patients had TCRB CDR3s that were shorter (moderately but significantly so) in all four CD4+ subsets.

Their cognate antigens are unknown. Every isolated RNA sample was fully reverse transcribed, so sequencing captured expressed TCRB transcripts. The table came from immunoSEQ multiplex PCR; TCRdb's copy has only in-frame clones and leaves some out. This table has roughly 300,000 clones, approximately 10% appearing once. What was sequenced was central memory CD4+ T cells from blood. The receptors were gathered from a man aged 25 to 40 with type 1 diabetes.

The chain joins TRBV5-1 to TRBJ1-1, with D perhaps TRBD1 (6 bases). Trimming shortened V by 7 bases and J by 2 bases, and 18 bases separated the two germline ends. Germline V gene data show CDR1 as SGHRS and CDR2 as YFSETQ. CDR3 length: 15 amino acids. CDR3 nucleotides: TGCGCCAGCGGACCCGGACAGACCCCTAACACTGAAGCTTTCTTT. It translates to CASGPGQTPNTEAFF.

This clone was seen more than once but under ten times. This chain uses TRBV27 with TRBJ2-5, with 10 bases fitting TRBD2. Germline V lookup: CDR1 MNHEY, CDR2 SMNVEV (reference sequence). J lost 5 bases, V lost 5 bases, and 11 bases had no gene match. The CDR3 extends over 16 amino acids. The CDR3 DNA is TGTGCCAGCAGTCCCAAGGTAGCGGGAGGTGGGGAGACCCAGTACTTC. This codes for CASSPKVAGGGETQYF.

The table lists this clone with a few counts. J is TRBJ1-2 and V is TRBV7-9; D remains ambiguous. The V end lost 5 bases, the J end lost 7 bases, and 14 bases lay between the germline ends. The CDR3 has 13 amino acids. Germline assignment: CDR1 SEHNR and CDR2 FQNEAQ (reference sequence). The CDR3 loop is CASSPIVEGGYTF. CDR3 sequence (DNA): TGTGCCAGCAGCCCCATCGTAGAAGGTGGCTACACCTTC. Variable domain in full (rest from reference TRBV7-9 and TRBJ1-2): DTGVSQNPRHKITKRGQNVTFRCDPISEHNRLYWYRQTLGQGPEFLTYFQNEAQLEKSRLLSDRFSAERPKGSFSTLEIQRTEQGDSAMYLCASSPIVEGGYTFGSGTRLTVV.

This clone was detected a few times. This chain joins TRBV7-2 and TRBJ2-7; possible D gene TRBD2, 6 bases. The CDR3 totals 15 residues. The germline V gene has CDR1 SGHTA and CDR2 FQGNSA. V was pared by 4 bases and J by 5 bases, with 18 bases between. CDR3 nucleotides: TGTGCCAGCAGCTCGACGCGACTAGTTCGGGACGAGCAGTACTTC. Amino acids: CASSSTRLVRDEQYF.

This chain joins TRBV7-2 and TRBJ2-3; D is unclear. The V end lost 5 bases, the J end lost 6 bases, and 12 bases lay between the germline ends. The CDR3 length is 13 residues. Germline CDR1 SGHTA, CDR2 FQGNSA. The CDR3 loop is CASSPSRSDTQYF. In nucleotides, the CDR3 is TGTGCCAGCAGCCCCTCAAGGTCGGATACGCAGTATTTT.

This clone was observed a few times. DNA of the CDR3: TGTGCCAGCAGCGTGGAGGGAGGGACAAATAATTCACCCCTCCACTTT. Translated, it gives CASSVEGGTNNSPLHF. J is TRBJ1-6 and V is TRBV9; D perhaps matches TRBD1 (6 bases). CDR1 SGDLS and CDR2 YYNGEE come from the germline V gene. The ends were cut back, 2 bases at V and 5 bases at J, with 14 bases in the middle. There are 16 residues in the CDR3. Together with reference TRBV9 and TRBJ1-6, the CDR3 gives the full variable domain: DSGVTQTPKHLITATGQRVTLRCSPRSGDLSVYWYQQSLDQGLQFLIQYYNGEERAKGNILERFSAQQFPDLHSELNLSSLELGDSALYFCASSVEGGTNNSPLHFGNGTRLTVT.

This chain uses TRBV2 with TRBJ2-5, with D possibly being TRBD1 (5 bases). This CDR3 has 13 residues. Germline V gene lookup returns CDR1 SNHLY and CDR2 FYNNEI. Trimming stripped 4 bases from V and 3 bases from J, with 9 bases between. Here the CDR3 DNA reads TGTGCCAGCAGTGCTGGCAGGGAAGAGACCCAGTACTTC. Residues: CASSAGREETQYF. The entire variable domain, with the rest obtained from reference TRBV2 and TRBJ2-5, is as follows: EPEVTQTPSHQVTQMGQEVILRCVPISNHLYFYWYRQILGQKVEFLVSFYNNEISEKSEIFDDQFSVERPDGSNFTLKIRSTKLEDSAMYFCASSAGREETQYFGPGTRLLVL.

The rearrangement joins TRBV19 to TRBJ2-5, with TRBD2 identical over 8 bases. This CDR3 is built from 14 residues. Trimming at V came to 6 bases and at J to 4 bases, leaving 7 bases not matched to a gene. CDR1 is LNHDA and CDR2 is SQIVND in the germline V gene (reference sequence). The CDR3 sequence: CASSPGRGGETQYF. CDR3 coding DNA: TGTGCCAGTAGCCCAGGTCGGGGGGGAGAGACCCAGTACTTC.

This clone was picked up a small number of times. The rearrangement links TRBV7-6 to TRBJ2-3; 7 nucleotides line up with TRBD1. Germline trimming cut 3 bases from V and 6 bases from J; bases unmatched to any gene: 6. CDR3 length equals 14 residues. Germline CDR1 SGHVS, CDR2 FNYEAQ. The CDR3 coding sequence is TGTGCCAGCAGCTTGGGGACAGCCCCGGATACGCAGTATTTT. It encodes CASSLGTAPDTQYF. Full variable domain (rest looked up from reference TRBV7-6 and TRBJ2-3): GAGVSQSPRYKVTKRGQDVALRCDPISGHVSLYWYRQALGQGPEFLTYFNYEAQQDKSGLPNDRFSAERPEGSISTLTIQRTEQRDSAMYRCASSLGTAPDTQYFGPGTRLTVL.

The rearrangement uses TRBV30 and TRBJ2-7; the D gene is possibly TRBD2 (5 bases). The germline V gene encodes CDR1 GTSNPN and CDR2 SVGIG (reference sequence). CDR3 length: 12 residues. With 0 bases removed from V and 9 bases from J, the gap between germline ends came to 12 bases. CDR3 loop: CAWSVREVGQYF. CDR3 coding DNA: TGTGCCTGGAGTGTACGGGAAGTGGGGCAGTACTTC. The full variable domain, its missing parts supplied by reference TRBV30 and TRBJ2-7, is SQTIHQWPATLVQPVGSPLSLECTVEGTSNPNLYWYRQAAGRGLQLLFYSVGIGQISSEVPQNLSASRPQDRQFILSSKKLLLSDSGFYLCAWSVREVGQYFGPGTRLTVT.

This chain links TRBV30 with TRBJ1-4; 9 bases are a match to TRBD1. There are 13 residues in the CDR3. V gave up 4 bases and J gave up 6 bases; unmatched junction bases: 3. Germline CDR1 GTSNPN, CDR2 SVGIG (reference sequence). Here the CDR3 reads CAWTRDRDEKLFF. In nucleotides, the CDR3 is TGTGCCTGGACTCGGGACAGGGATGAAAAACTGTTTTTT.

There are a few counts of this clone. The V call is TRBV2, the J call TRBJ1-5; TRBD1 matches 9 bases. The CDR3 consists of 14 residues. The germline V gene has CDR1 SNHLY and CDR2 FYNNEI. J gave up 6 bases and V 8 bases, and 8 bases lay outside the gene matches. The CDR3 DNA follows: TGTGCCAGCGACTGGGACAGGGCGGGTCAGCCCCAGCATTTT. Translating gives CASDWDRAGQPQHF.

CDR3 bases: TGTGCCAGCAGCCGGACAGAGGTTGGTAGCTACACCTTC. Translating gives CASSRTEVGSYTF. The chain employs TRBV9 and TRBJ1-2, with a tentative D call TRBD1 (6 bases). Looked up from germline, CDR1 is SGDLS and CDR2 is YYNGEE. The CDR3 spans 13 residues. Trimming removed 4 bases at V and 9 bases at J, with 16 bases between.

The chain uses TRBV5-1 and TRBJ2-6; TRBD2 matches at 10 bases. With 4 bases clipped from V and 1 base from J, the junction kept 5 bases outside the gene matches. The CDR3 contains 17 residues. CDR1 is SGHRS, CDR2 YFSETQ, per germline. DNA for the CDR3: TGCGCCAGCAGCCCGTGGACTAGCGGATCTGGGGCCAACGTCCTGACTTTC. This translates into CASSPWTSGSGANVLTF.

J is TRBJ1-2 and V is TRBV29-1, with 8 positions matching TRBD1. The V and J ends lost 3 bases and 7 bases, in that order; junction bases with no gene match: 10. This CDR3 is built from 14 residues. Germline values: CDR1 SQVTM, CDR2 ANQGSEA. The CDR3 DNA reads as TGCAGCGTTGATCCGTCAGGGGGCGCGGTTGGCTACACCTTC. Translation gives CSVDPSGGAVGYTF. The whole variable domain, filled in from reference TRBV29-1 and TRBJ1-2, reads SAVISQKPSRDICQRGTSLTIQCQVDSQVTMMFWYRQQPGQSLTLIATANQGSEATYESGFVIDKFPISRPNLTFSTLTVSNMSPEDSSIYLCSVDPSGGAVGYTFGSGTRLTVV.

This clone was observed a handful of times. Without the conserved terminal phenylalanine or tryptophan, this CDR3 likely stems from a read error. The DNA is left out, because the CDR3 cannot be placed on it with certainty; the CDR3 is given as TCRdb lists it. The V and J genes are TRBV19 and TRBJ1-1; the DNA was not used to check the table's D call, TRBD1. Germline CDR1 is LNHDA and CDR2 is SQIVND (reference sequence). The CDR3 has 10 residues if both end residues are counted. The CDR3 sequence: CASTPIGQGC.

In this sample, this clone turned up many times. This chain uses TRBV25-1 with TRBJ2-1; TRBD2 might be the D (7 bases). CDR3 size: 15 residues. Per the germline V gene, CDR1 is MGHDK and CDR2 is SYGVNS. V was clipped by 8 bases and J by 2 bases, with 16 bases between them. The CDR3 sequence is CASSRGGGTYNEQFF. DNA of the CDR3: TGTGCCAGCTCGCGGGGAGGGGGAACCTACAATGAGCAGTTCTTC. Full variable domain (remainder filled in from reference TRBV25-1 and TRBJ2-1): EADIYQTPRYLVIGTGKKITLECSQTMGHDKMYWYQQDPGMELHLIHYSYGVNSTEKGDLSSESTVSRIRTEHFPLTLESARPSHTSQYLCASSRGGGTYNEQFFGPGTRLTVL.

This clone has just a few counts. This chain links TRBV7-2 with TRBJ2-3; D is perhaps TRBD2 (5 bases). CDR1 SGHTA and CDR2 FQGNSA come from the germline V gene. V was cut by 2 bases and J by 2 bases, with 14 bases left in between. The CDR3 has 16 residues. The chain's CDR3 is CASSLHPRGSTDTQYF. CDR3 coding DNA: TGTGCCAGCAGCTTACATCCCCGGGGATCCACAGATACGCAGTATTTT.

This clone was detected many times. The V and J genes are TRBV11-3 and TRBJ1-1; D call uncertain. V lost 3 bases and J lost 4, with 9 bases in between. In germline, CDR1 is SGHNT, CDR2 YENEEA. This CDR3 has 13 amino acids. CDR3 amino acids: CASSFDGTTEAFF. The DNA for the CDR3 is TGTGCCAGCAGCTTCGATGGAACCACTGAAGCTTTCTTT.

This chain joins TRBV12-5 and TRBJ1-1, with D uncertain. CDR3 length: 13 amino acids. The V gene lost 7 bases and the J gene lost 1 base, with 10 bases spanning the gap. Germline V gene sequence: CDR1 LGHNT, CDR2 FRNRAP. CDR3 in amino acids: CASARTGNTEAFF. As DNA, the CDR3 is TGTGCTAGTGCCCGGACGGGGAACACTGAAGCTTTCTTT.

This clone was seen ten or more times. The chain combines TRBV29-1 with TRBJ2-7; 8 bases match TRBD2. The CDR3 is 13 residues long. CDR1 is SQVTM and CDR2 is ANQGSEA in the germline V gene. Trimming cost V 7 bases and J 1 base; bases outside gene matches: 6. The CDR3 DNA sequence: TGCAGCGCTACTAGCGGAACATCCTACGAGCAGTACTTC. This sequence encodes CSATSGTSYEQYF.

V and J are TRBV10-1 and TRBJ1-1, with a weak D call TRBD1 (6 bases). V was shortened by 0 bases and J by 6 bases, with 14 bases between the two germline ends. The CDR3 runs to 15 residues. Germline V gene data show CDR1 as WNHNN and CDR2 as SYGVQD (reference sequence). This chain's CDR3 is CASSESRQGRPEAFF. The CDR3 DNA reads TGCGCCAGCAGTGAGTCAAGGCAGGGGAGACCTGAAGCTTTCTTT.

The rearrangement links TRBV15 to TRBJ2-3; 10 nucleotides agree with TRBD2. The CDR3 is 18 residues long. Germline V gene data show CDR1 as LNHNV and CDR2 as YYDKDF (reference sequence). V trimming: 4 bases; J trimming: 0 bases; junction bases outside the gene matches: 10. The CDR3 reads CATSMGIAGGPSTDTQYF. The CDR3 nucleotides are TGTGCCACCAGCATGGGAATAGCGGGGGGACCAAGCACAGATACGCAGTATTTT.

The V call is TRBV7-9, the J call TRBJ2-3; D is tentatively TRBD1 or TRBD2 (5 bases each). CDR1 SEHNR and CDR2 FQNEAQ come from the germline V gene (reference sequence). Deletions cut 1 base from V and 1 base from J, with 12 bases between. CDR3 length: 16 amino acids. Here the CDR3 DNA reads TGTGCCAGCAGCTTAGGTACAGGACTCCGCACAGATACGCAGTATTTT. It specifies CASSLGTGLRTDTQYF. Looking up the rest from reference TRBV7-9 and TRBJ2-3 gives the full variable domain: DTGVSQNPRHKITKRGQNVTFRCDPISEHNRLYWYRQTLGQGPEFLTYFQNEAQLEKSRLLSDRFSAERPKGSFSTLEIQRTEQGDSAMYLCASSLGTGLRTDTQYFGPGTRLTVL.

This clone was found a few times. The chain couples TRBV7-6 to TRBJ2-3; D may correspond to TRBD1 or TRBD2 (5 bases each). The germline CDR1 and CDR2 sequences are SGHVS and FNYEAQ. The CDR3 runs to 13 residues. The V end lost 4 bases, the J end lost 5 bases, and 10 bases lay between the germline ends. The CDR3 nucleotides read TGTGCCAGCAGCTCCGGGGCGGGAGATACGCAGTATTTT. This sequence encodes CASSSGAGDTQYF.

J is TRBJ1-3 and V is TRBV9, with TRBD1 identical over 12 bases. V shed 3 bases and J 3 bases; nucleotides not matched to a gene: 4. CDR3 size: 16 residues. In germline, CDR1 is SGDLS, CDR2 YYNGEE. CDR3 sequence reads: CASSAGTGGSGNTIYF. Here the CDR3 DNA reads TGTGCCAGCAGCGCCGGGACAGGGGGCAGTGGAAACACCATATATTTT.

V usage is TRBV5-1 and J usage is TRBJ2-3, with 7 positions matching TRBD2. The CDR3 is 14 residues long. V trimming: 4 bases; J trimming: 2 bases; junction bases outside the gene matches: 4. Germline lookup yields CDR1 SGHRS and CDR2 YFSETQ. The CDR3 DNA reads as TGCGCCAGCAGCGCGACTAGCTACACAGATACGCAGTATTTT. It specifies CASSATSYTDTQYF.

The V call is TRBV9, the J call TRBJ2-3; 9 nucleotides agree with TRBD2. The CDR3 spans 18 residues. Losses at the gene ends were 4 bases for V and 2 bases for J; bases not matched to a gene: 14. Germline loops: CDR1 SGDLS, CDR2 YYNGEE. The CDR3 DNA is TGTGCCAGCAGCTCCATAGCGGGGGCCCAGCAGGCCACAGATACGCAGTATTTT. Encoded protein: CASSSIAGAQQATDTQYF.

The rearrangement joins TRBV6-5 to TRBJ1-2, with 8 bases matching TRBD1. CDR1 MNHEY and CDR2 SVGAGI come from the germline V gene. V shed 6 bases, J shed 4 bases, and the junction held 4 bases outside the gene matches. The CDR3 totals 13 residues. CDR3 coding DNA: TGTGCCAGCAGCCTGACAGGGGCCTATGGCTACACCTTC. It translates to CASSLTGAYGYTF.

The V gene is TRBV6-5, the J gene TRBJ2-5; D might be TRBD1 (5 bases). The J call may be mistaken, given a closer DNA end match to TRBJ2-7. Germline CDR1 and CDR2: MNHEY and SVGAGI. The CDR3 loop spans 15 amino acids. CDR3 loop: CASSYSAGSGYEQYF. The DNA of the CDR3 is TGTGCCAGCAGTTACTCCGCAGGGTCAGGGTACGAGCAGTACTTC.

This clone was found a few times. The rearrangement uses TRBV7-2 and TRBJ1-2, with 8 bases identical to TRBD1. With 5 bases clipped from V and 8 bases from J, the junction kept 10 bases outside the gene matches. The CDR3 has 14 amino acids. CDR1 and CDR2 (germline): SGHTA, FQGNSA. CDR3 region: CASSLSDRVAGYTF. CDR3 coding DNA: TGTGCCAGCAGCCTCTCGGACAGGGTTGCCGGCTACACCTTC. The whole variable domain, filled in from reference TRBV7-2 and TRBJ1-2, reads GAGVSQSPSNKVTEKGKDVELRCDPISGHTALYWYRQSLGQGLEFLIYFQGNSAPDKSGLPSDRFSAERTGGSVSTLTIQRTQQEDSAVYLCASSLSDRVAGYTFGSGTRLTVV.